This T cell receptor beta chain is from a study of blood T cell repertoires in COVID-19. About the study: Sites across the United States, Italy and Spain contributed samples from acute and convalescent COVID-19.

The CDR3 is 21 amino acids. CDR1 is SGHRS and CDR2 is YFSETQ in the germline V gene. V trimming: 0 bases; J trimming: 0 bases; junction bases outside the gene matches: 15. Study processing details: The assay estimated nucleated cells by amplifying reference gene primers. Assay: immunoSEQ multiplex PCR; the TCRdb copy retains only in-frame clones and omits some. The V and J calls and clone size come from that table; D and trimming were worked out from the DNA. The sample holds 350,000 to 450,000 clones, 85% seen once. The chain has TRBV5-1 and TRBJ1-1; 12 nucleotides match TRBD1. Material: peripheral blood. The receptor was isolated from a young woman with acute or convalescent COVID-19. The CDR3 sequence is CASSLVTYSGQGANLNTEAFF. The CDR3 coding sequence is TGCGCCAGCAGCTTGGTCACATACTCGGGACAGGGGGCCAATTTGAACACTGAAGCTTTCTTT.